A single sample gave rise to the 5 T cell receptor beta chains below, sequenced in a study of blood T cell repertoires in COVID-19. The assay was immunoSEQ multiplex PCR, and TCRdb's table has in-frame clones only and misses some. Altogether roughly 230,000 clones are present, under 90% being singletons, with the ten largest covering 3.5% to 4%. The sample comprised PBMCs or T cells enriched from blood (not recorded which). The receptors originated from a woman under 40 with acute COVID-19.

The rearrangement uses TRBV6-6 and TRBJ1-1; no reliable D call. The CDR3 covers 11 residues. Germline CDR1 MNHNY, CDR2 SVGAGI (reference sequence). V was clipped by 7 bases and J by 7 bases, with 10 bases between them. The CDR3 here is CASNTGIEAFF. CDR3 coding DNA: TGTGCCAGCAACACCGGGATTGAAGCTTTCTTT.

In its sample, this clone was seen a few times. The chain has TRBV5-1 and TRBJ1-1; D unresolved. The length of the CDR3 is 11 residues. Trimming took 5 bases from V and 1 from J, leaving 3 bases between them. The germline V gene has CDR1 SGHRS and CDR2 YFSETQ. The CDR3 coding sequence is TGCGCCAGCAGACAGAACACTGAAGCTTTCTTT. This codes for CASRQNTEAFF.

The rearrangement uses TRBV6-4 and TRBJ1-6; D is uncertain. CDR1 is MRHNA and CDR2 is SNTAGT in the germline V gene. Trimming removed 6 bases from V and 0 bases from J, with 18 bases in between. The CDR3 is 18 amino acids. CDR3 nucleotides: TGTGCCAGCAGCGAGACCGGAGGAGGGAGCTCCTATAATTCACCCCTCCACTTT. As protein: CASSETGGGSSYNSPLHF.

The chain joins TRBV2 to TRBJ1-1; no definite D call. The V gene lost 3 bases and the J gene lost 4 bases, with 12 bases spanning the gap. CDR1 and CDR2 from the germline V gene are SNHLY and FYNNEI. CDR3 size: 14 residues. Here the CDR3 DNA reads TGTGCCAGCAGTGAGGTTCCGGGATCCACTGAAGCTTTCTTT. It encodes CASSEVPGSTEAFF.

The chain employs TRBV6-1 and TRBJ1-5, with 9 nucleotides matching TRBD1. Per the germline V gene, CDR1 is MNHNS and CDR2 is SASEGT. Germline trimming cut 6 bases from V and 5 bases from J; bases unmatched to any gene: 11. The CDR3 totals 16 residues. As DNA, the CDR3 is TGTGCCAGCAGAGAACGCCGGGACAGGGCCGATCAGCCCCAGCATTTT. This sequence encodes CASRERRDRADQPQHF.